The clone carrying this T cell receptor beta chain was detected ten times or more. This entry comes from a study of T cell repertoires in cytomegalovirus infection. One entry per CDR3 protein results from TCRdb running MiXCR on the reads. The sample consists of 300,000 to 400,000 distinct CDR3 sequences, 9.5% of them appearing once. Germline V gene lookup returns CDR1 ENHRY and CDR2 SYGVKD. The CDR3 runs to 13 residues. V lost 9 bases, J lost 3 bases, and 11 bases lay in between. The chain links TRBV10-3 to TRBJ2-2, with D maybe TRBD1 (6 bases). Input material: PBMCs. The TCR was taken from a human donor in good health (CMV status not recorded). Some clones in this sample may be carry-over from other donors' samples. The CDR3 loop is CAIGGLDTGELFF. In DNA, the CDR3 is TGTGCCATAGGGGGTCTTGACACCGGGGAGCTGTTTTTT.